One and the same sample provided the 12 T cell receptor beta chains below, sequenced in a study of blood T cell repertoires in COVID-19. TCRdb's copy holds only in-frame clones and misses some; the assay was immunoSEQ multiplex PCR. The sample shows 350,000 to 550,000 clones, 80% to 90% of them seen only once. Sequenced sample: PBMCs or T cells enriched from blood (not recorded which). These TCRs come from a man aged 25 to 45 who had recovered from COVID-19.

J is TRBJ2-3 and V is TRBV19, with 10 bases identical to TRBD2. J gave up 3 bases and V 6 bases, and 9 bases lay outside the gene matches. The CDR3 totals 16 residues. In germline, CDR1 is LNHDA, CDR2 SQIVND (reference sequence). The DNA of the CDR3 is TGTGCCAGTAGCGATCAAGCGGGAGGGTGGACAGATACGCAGTATTTT. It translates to CASSDQAGGWTDTQYF.

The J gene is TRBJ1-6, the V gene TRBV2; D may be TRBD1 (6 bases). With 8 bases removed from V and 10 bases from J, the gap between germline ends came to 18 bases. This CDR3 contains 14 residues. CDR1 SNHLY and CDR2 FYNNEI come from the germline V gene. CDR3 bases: TGTGCCAGCGGAGAGCTACAGGGTATATCACCCCTCCACTTT. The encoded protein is CASGELQGISPLHF.

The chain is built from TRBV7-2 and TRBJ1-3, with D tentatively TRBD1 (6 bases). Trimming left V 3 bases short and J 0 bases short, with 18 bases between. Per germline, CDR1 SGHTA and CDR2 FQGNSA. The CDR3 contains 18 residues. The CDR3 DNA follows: TGTGCCAGCAGCTTTCGTCCCTCTCTGGGGGCCTCTGGAAACACCATATATTTT. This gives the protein CASSFRPSLGASGNTIYF.

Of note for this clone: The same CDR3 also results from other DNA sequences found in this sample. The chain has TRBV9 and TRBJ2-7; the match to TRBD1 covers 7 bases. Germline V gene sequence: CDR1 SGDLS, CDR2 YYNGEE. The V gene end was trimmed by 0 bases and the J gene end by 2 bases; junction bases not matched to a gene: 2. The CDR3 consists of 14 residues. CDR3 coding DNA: TGTGCCAGCAGCGTAGGGGACAGTACCTACGAGCAGTACTTC. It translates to CASSVGDSTYEQYF.

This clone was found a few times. As DNA, the CDR3 is TGTGCCACCAGTGCGTCCAATGAGCAGTTCTTC. Translating gives CATSASNEQFF. V usage is TRBV24-1 and J usage is TRBJ2-1; D is uncertain. V gave up 5 bases and J gave up 6 bases, with 4 bases separating them. The germline CDR1 and CDR2 sequences are KGHDR and SFDVKD. The length of the CDR3 is 11 residues.

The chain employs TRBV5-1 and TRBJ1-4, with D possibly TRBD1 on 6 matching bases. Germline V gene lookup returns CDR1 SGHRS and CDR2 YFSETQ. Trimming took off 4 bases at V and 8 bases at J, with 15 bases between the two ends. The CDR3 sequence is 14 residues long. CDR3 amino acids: CASSPGATREKLFF. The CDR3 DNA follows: TGCGCCAGCAGCCCAGGGGCCACGAGGGAAAAACTGTTTTTT.

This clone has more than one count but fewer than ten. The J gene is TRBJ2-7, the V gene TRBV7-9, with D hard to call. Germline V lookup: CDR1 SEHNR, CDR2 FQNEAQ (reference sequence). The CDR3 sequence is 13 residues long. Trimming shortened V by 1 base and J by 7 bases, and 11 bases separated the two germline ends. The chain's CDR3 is CASSLGHPREQYF. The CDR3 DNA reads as TGTGCCAGCAGCTTAGGCCACCCGCGGGAGCAGTACTTC.

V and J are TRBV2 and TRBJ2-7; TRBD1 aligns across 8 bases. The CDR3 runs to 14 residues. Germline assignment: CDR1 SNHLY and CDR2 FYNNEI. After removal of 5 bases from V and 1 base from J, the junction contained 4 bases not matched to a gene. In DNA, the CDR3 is TGTGCCAGCAGTCCCGGGACAGGATCCTACGAGCAGTACTTC. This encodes CASSPGTGSYEQYF.

CDR3 DNA sequence: TGTGCCAGCAGCACAACCGGGGGGGGAAGGGACACCATATATTTT. Its protein is CASSTTGGGRDTIYF. The chain links TRBV28 to TRBJ1-3, with a tentative D call TRBD1 (5 bases). The CDR3 extends over 15 amino acids. Germline V gene lookup returns CDR1 MDHEN and CDR2 SYDVKM. The ends were cut back, 6 bases at V and 8 bases at J, with 20 bases in the middle.

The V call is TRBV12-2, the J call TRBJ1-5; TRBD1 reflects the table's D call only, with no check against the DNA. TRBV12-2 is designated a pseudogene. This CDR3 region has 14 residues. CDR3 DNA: TGTGCAAGTCGCTCGGACAGGGGGGATCAGCCCCAGCATTTT. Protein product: CASRSDRGDQPQHF.

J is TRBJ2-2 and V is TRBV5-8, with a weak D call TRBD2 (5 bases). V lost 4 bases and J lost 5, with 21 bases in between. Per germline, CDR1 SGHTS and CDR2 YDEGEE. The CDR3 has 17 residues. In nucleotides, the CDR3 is TGTGCCAGCAGCCGGGTCTTAAGAACGGACTTTACCGGGGAGCTGTTTTTT. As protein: CASSRVLRTDFTGELFF. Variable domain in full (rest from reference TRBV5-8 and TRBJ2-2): EAGVTQSPTHLIKTRGQQATLRCSPISGHTSVYWYQQALGLGLQFLLWYDEGEERNRGNFPPRFSGRQFPNYSSELNVNALELEDSALYLCASSRVLRTDFTGELFFGEGSRLTVL.

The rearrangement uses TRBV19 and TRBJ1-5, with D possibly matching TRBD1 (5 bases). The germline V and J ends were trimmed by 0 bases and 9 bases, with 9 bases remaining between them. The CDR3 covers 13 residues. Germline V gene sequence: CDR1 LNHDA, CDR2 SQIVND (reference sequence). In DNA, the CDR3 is TGTGCCAGTAGTATAGACGGGGGTACGCCCCAGCATTTT. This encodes CASSIDGGTPQHF.